This T cell receptor beta chain was obtained from a study of T cells after yellow fever vaccination. This clonotype was seen a handful of times. As yet, its antigen is unknown. The CDR3 has 12 residues. The V end lost 6 bases, the J end lost 5 bases, and 11 bases lay between the germline ends. Germline values: CDR1 SEHNR, CDR2 FQNEAQ (reference sequence). UMIs and a universal primer site were added when TCR cDNA was made by 5'RACE template switching. MiXCR, applied by TCRdb to the 5' RACE reads, yields one record per CDR3 protein. The sample includes hundreds of thousands of distinct CDR3 sequences, around an eighth of them seen just once. Whole-study findings and limits: Booster samples showed a return of most primary-vaccination clones (around 96% CD4, 88% CD8). Clonotypes found in both CD4 and CD8 compartments made up a small share.

Sequencing was performed on PBMCs, taken on the day of the yellow fever booster vaccination. The sequence came from a man aged 30-40 years who received the YFV17D yellow fever vaccine. J is TRBJ2-7 and V is TRBV7-9; no clear D gene. CDR3 sequence (DNA): TGTGCCAGCAGTACCGACACTCACGAGCAGTACTTC. Residues: CASSTDTHEQYF.